This T cell receptor beta chain was identified in a study of identical twins. This CDR3 is 15 amino acids long. CDR1 is SGHRS and CDR2 is YFSETQ in the germline V gene. V was shortened by 0 bases and J by 3 bases, with 9 bases between the two germline ends. cDNA molecules carried unique molecular identifiers, and template switching added a universal primer site. Each CDR3 protein is one row after TCRdb ran MiXCR on the 5' RACE reads. This table holds about 810,000 distinct CDR3 sequences, roughly an eighth found once. Separately, the same data were catalogued under a study of yellow fever vaccine responses in identical twins.

The TCR sequence derives from a woman in her late teens or twenties in good health. The genes are TRBV5-1 and TRBJ2-2; possibly TRBD2 for D (6 bases). Sequencing was carried out using PBMCs. The CDR3 nucleotides are TGCGCCAGCAGCTTGGTCGGGACTCACACCGGGGAGCTGTTTTTT. It is translated as CASSLVGTHTGELFF.